This T cell receptor (beta chain) emerged from a study of CD8+CD57+ T cells in acquired aplastic anemia. As regards this clonotype: What it binds is not known.

The use of genomic DNA as template underpinned the TCR beta VDJ and CDR3 profiling. TCRdb independently ran MiXCR on the reads; one entry per CDR3 protein. Here the sample spans under 350,000 distinct CDR3 sequences, 45% to 70% being singletons. Trimming left V 2 bases short and J 1 base short, with 15 bases between. CDR3 length: 17 residues. CDR1 is SGHTA and CDR2 is FQGTGA in the germline V gene. The study, taken as a whole, reports: A set of approximately 30 CD8+ CDR3 sequences was shared between patients and controls, and these sequences appeared highly expressed in patients. Significance was not reached for CD8+ Simpson's diversity between patients and controls.

Input material: sorted CD4+, CD8+, or CD8+CD57+ T cells (not recorded which) from PBMCs. The receptor was derived from a human donor with severe aplastic anemia or a healthy control (not recorded which). The J gene is TRBJ1-5, the V gene TRBV7-3; D gene unclear. DNA for the CDR3: TGTGCCAGCAGCTTATACCGGGCGGTTAGCAGCAATCAGCCCCAGCATTTT. This gives the protein CASSLYRAVSSNQPQHF.